The source of this T cell receptor (beta chain) is a study of long-term antiretroviral therapy in people with HIV. This clone has just one count. Its cognate antigen is unknown. For each donor, at least one pre-ART and at least two post-ART PBMC samples were available. General study points: Clones that had undergone expansion before ART prevailed in the repertoire throughout all time points. Spans of CDR3 length were tighter for HIV repertoires than for controls.

CDR1 and CDR2 (germline): SNHLY, FYNNEI. The length of the CDR3 is 14 residues. The trim removed 8 bases at V and 2 bases at J, leaving 8 bases unmatched. It was version v3.0 of the immunoSEQ assay that was run at survey level. TCRdb's table, derived via immunoSEQ multiplex PCR, lists solely in-frame clones and lacks some. The table lists tens of thousands of clones, roughly 93% of them singletons. The gene calls are TRBV2 and TRBJ2-5; 7 bases fit TRBD1. The TCR sequence derives from a middle-aged woman with HIV. The starting material was unsorted PBMCs, obtained approximately 6.5 years after starting antiretroviral therapy. This CDR3 reads CASVRDSNQETQYF. As DNA, the CDR3 is TGTGCCAGCGTACGGGACAGTAATCAAGAGACCCAGTACTTC. Using reference TRBV2 and TRBJ2-5 for the parts outside the CDR3, the full variable domain is EPEVTQTPSHQVTQMGQEVILRCVPISNHLYFYWYRQILGQKVEFLVSFYNNEISEKSEIFDDQFSVERPDGSNFTLKIRSTKLEDSAMYFCASVRDSNQETQYFGPGTRLLVL.